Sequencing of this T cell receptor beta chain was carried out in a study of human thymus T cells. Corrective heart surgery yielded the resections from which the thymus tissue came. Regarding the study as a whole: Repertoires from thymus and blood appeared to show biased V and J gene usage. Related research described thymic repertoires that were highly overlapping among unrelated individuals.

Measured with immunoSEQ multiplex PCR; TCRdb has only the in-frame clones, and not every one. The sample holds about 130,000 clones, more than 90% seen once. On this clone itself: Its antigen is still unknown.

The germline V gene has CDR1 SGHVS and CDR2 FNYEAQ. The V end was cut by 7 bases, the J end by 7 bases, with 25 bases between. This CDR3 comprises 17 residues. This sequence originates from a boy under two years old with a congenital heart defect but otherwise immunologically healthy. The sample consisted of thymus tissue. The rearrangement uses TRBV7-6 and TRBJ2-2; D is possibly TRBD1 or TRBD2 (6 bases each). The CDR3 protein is CASTGGIARISGGELFF. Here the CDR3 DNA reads TGTGCCAGCACCGGGGGCATAGCGCGAATTTCGGGCGGGGAGCTGTTTTTT. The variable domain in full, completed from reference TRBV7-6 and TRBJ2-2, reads GAGVSQSPRYKVTKRGQDVALRCDPISGHVSLYWYRQALGQGPEFLTYFNYEAQQDKSGLPNDRFSAERPEGSISTLTIQRTEQRDSAMYRCASTGGIARISGGELFFGEGSRLTVL.